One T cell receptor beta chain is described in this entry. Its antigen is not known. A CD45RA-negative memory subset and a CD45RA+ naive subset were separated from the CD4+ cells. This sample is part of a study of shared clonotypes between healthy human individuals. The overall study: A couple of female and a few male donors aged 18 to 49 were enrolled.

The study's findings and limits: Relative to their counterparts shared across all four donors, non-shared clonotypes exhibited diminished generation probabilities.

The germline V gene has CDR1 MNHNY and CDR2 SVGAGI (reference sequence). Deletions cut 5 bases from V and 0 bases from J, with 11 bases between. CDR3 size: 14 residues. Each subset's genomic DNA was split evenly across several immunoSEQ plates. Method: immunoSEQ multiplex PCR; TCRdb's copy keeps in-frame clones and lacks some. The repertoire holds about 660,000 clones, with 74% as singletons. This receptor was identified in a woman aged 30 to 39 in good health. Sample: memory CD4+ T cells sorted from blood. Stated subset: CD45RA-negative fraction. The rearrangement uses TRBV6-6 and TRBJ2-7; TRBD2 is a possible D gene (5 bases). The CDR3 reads CASSAGGGSYEQYF. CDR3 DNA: TGTGCCAGCAGTGCGGGCGGAGGCTCCTACGAGCAGTACTTC.